This is a list of T cell receptor beta chains from one sample in a study of tumor-infiltrating lymphocytes in primary liver carcinoma. TCRdb ran MiXCR on the multiplex PCR reads and lists one entry per CDR3 protein. The sample comprises 190,000 or so distinct CDR3 sequences, less than 75% of which are singletons, and around 7.1% rests with the top ten. Specimen: peripheral blood. These receptors all stem from a woman aged 60-75 years with primary liver carcinoma and hepatitis B virus infection. The CDR3 runs from the conserved cysteine through the conserved F or W. Fields, in order: CDR3 DNA, CDR3 protein, clone size, D gene, V gene, J gene. D genes are given only for firm matches. The listing skips clone size in some rows; elsewhere it reads once, few, many or a size class.

cdr3_nt: TGTGCCAGCAGTGAAGCGGCCAGATTCACAGATACGCAGTATTTT
cdr3_aa: CASSEAARFTDTQYF
clone_size: many
d_call: -
v_call: TRBV6-1
j_call: TRBJ2-3

cdr3_nt: TGTGCCAGCAGTTTTCCCGGGACTAGCGGAAGAGGCGAGCAGTACTTC
cdr3_aa: CASSFPGTSGRGEQYF
clone_size: -
d_call: TRBD2
v_call: TRBV12-3/TRBV12-4
j_call: TRBJ2-7

cdr3_nt: TGTGCCAGCAGCTCATGGACGTGGGCGGGAGATGCCGGGGTGCTGTTTTTT
cdr3_aa: CASSSWTWAGDAGVLFF
clone_size: -
d_call: TRBD2
v_call: TRBV11-2
j_call: TRBJ2-2

cdr3_nt: TGCAGCGTTGGCCCTCCAGCGGGAGGCCCCATAGATACGCAGTATTTT
cdr3_aa: CSVGPPAGGPIDTQYF
clone_size: -
d_call: TRBD2
v_call: TRBV29-1
j_call: TRBJ2-3

cdr3_nt: TGCGCCAGCAGCATAAACAGGGGTTACACTGAAGCTTTCTTT
cdr3_aa: CASSINRGYTEAFF
clone_size: -
d_call: TRBD1
v_call: TRBV5-1
j_call: TRBJ1-1

cdr3_nt: TGCAGCGTTGGCCCACCTAGCGGGAGCCCGGGTGAGCAGTACTTC
cdr3_aa: CSVGPPSGSPGEQYF
clone_size: many
d_call: TRBD2
v_call: TRBV29-1
j_call: TRBJ2-7

cdr3_nt: TGTGCCGGCATTTCTACCGACAGGGTGAACACTGAAGCTTTCTTT
cdr3_aa: CAGISTDRVNTEAFF
clone_size: -
d_call: TRBD1
v_call: TRBV12-3/TRBV12-4
j_call: TRBJ1-1

cdr3_nt: TGTGCCAGCACAACCTGGTCCGGGACTAGCGGGGGAGATACGCAGTATTTT
cdr3_aa: CASTTWSGTSGGDTQYF
clone_size: -
d_call: TRBD2
v_call: TRBV28
j_call: TRBJ2-3

cdr3_nt: TGTGCCAGCAGTTCCCGTACATTCGTTCCAGAGGGACAATTAGCCAAAAACATTCAGTACTTC
cdr3_aa: CASSSRTFVPEGQLAKNIQYF
clone_size: -
d_call: -
v_call: TRBV28
j_call: TRBJ2-4

cdr3_nt: TGCGCCAGCAGCTTGGGCGGGCAACTTCCCACCGGGGAGCTGTTTTTT
cdr3_aa: CASSLGGQLPTGELFF
clone_size: -
d_call: -
v_call: TRBV5-1
j_call: TRBJ2-2

cdr3_nt: TGTGCCAGCAGTTACTCGGGCGGGAGAGGCACAGATACGCAGTATTTT
cdr3_aa: CASSYSGGRGTDTQYF
clone_size: -
d_call: TRBD2
v_call: TRBV6-5
j_call: TRBJ2-3

cdr3_nt: TGTGCCAGCAGCCCCACGGTACTGTCCTACGAGCAGTACTTC
cdr3_aa: CASSPTVLSYEQYF
clone_size: many
d_call: -
v_call: TRBV4-2
j_call: TRBJ2-7

cdr3_nt: TGCGCCAGCAGCAAGGGGGGACTGGGGAACACTGAAGCTTTCTTT
cdr3_aa: CASSKGGLGNTEAFF
clone_size: -
d_call: -
v_call: TRBV5-1
j_call: TRBJ1-1

cdr3_nt: TGCGCCAGCAGCCATAGACTAGCGGGGAGCTCCTACAATGAGCAGTTCTTC
cdr3_aa: CASSHRLAGSSYNEQFF
clone_size: many
d_call: TRBD2
v_call: TRBV4-1
j_call: TRBJ2-1

cdr3_nt: TGTGCCAGCAGCCGAGTTGTAGCAGCCACCGGGGAGCCGTTTTTT
cdr3_aa: CASSRVVAATGEPFF
clone_size: -
d_call: -
v_call: TRBV4-2
j_call: TRBJ2-2

cdr3_nt: TGTGCCAGCGGTCTACAACTAGCGGGGTCCTACAATGAGCAGTTCTTC
cdr3_aa: CASGLQLAGSYNEQFF
clone_size: -
d_call: TRBD2
v_call: TRBV11-2
j_call: TRBJ2-1

cdr3_nt: TGCGCCAGCAGCCATACAGGGGGCGGTAATGAGTGGTTCTTC
cdr3_aa: CASSHTGGGNEWFF
clone_size: -
d_call: TRBD1
v_call: TRBV4-1
j_call: TRBJ2-1

cdr3_nt: TGTGCCAGCAGCTTAGGTTTCGGACTAGCGGGAGGAGGAGGCTACGAGCAGTACTTC
cdr3_aa: CASSLGFGLAGGGGYEQYF
clone_size: many
d_call: TRBD2
v_call: TRBV5-4
j_call: TRBJ2-7

cdr3_nt: TGTGCCAGCAGCCTTAAGACAGTACGAGAGACCCAGTACTTT
cdr3_aa: CASSLKTVRETQYF
clone_size: -
d_call: -
v_call: TRBV11-2
j_call: TRBJ2-5

cdr3_nt: TGCAGCGTCTTAGTTTCTGGGGGTCAGCCCCAGCATTTT
cdr3_aa: CSVLVSGGQPQHF
clone_size: medium-sized
d_call: -
v_call: TRBV29-1
j_call: TRBJ1-5

cdr3_nt: TGCGCCAGCAGTGCCTTTACAGATACGCAGTATTTT
cdr3_aa: CASSAFTDTQYF
clone_size: many
d_call: -
v_call: TRBV10-2
j_call: TRBJ2-3

cdr3_nt: TGTGCCAGCAGTTTTAACAGGGGGCTTAGCTATGGCTACACCTTC
cdr3_aa: CASSFNRGLSYGYTF
clone_size: -
d_call: TRBD1
v_call: TRBV6-9
j_call: TRBJ1-2

cdr3_nt: TGTGCCAGCAACTTGGGAGGGATAGAGACCCAGTACTTC
cdr3_aa: CASNLGGIETQYF
clone_size: -
d_call: TRBD2
v_call: TRBV11-2
j_call: TRBJ2-5

cdr3_nt: TGTGCCAGCAGCTATCAAGAGACTCTGTACTTC
cdr3_aa: CASSYQETLYF
clone_size: -
d_call: -
v_call: TRBV28
j_call: TRBJ2-5

cdr3_nt: TGTGCCAGCAGTGAAGCGCTTTTGAGGGAGACGGCGTTCTTC
cdr3_aa: CASSEALLRETAFF
clone_size: once
d_call: -
v_call: TRBV2
j_call: TRBJ2-1

cdr3_nt: TGTGCCTGGAGTGAGCTAGCAAACTTCAATGAGCAGTTCTTC
cdr3_aa: CAWSELANFNEQFF
clone_size: few
d_call: -
v_call: TRBV30
j_call: TRBJ2-1

cdr3_nt: TGTGCCAGCAGTGACCGGCAGGGGTCCGTCAATGAGCAATTCTTC
cdr3_aa: CASSDRQGSVNEQFF
clone_size: -
d_call: -
v_call: TRBV2
j_call: TRBJ2-1

cdr3_nt: TGTGCCAGCAGTTTTCGGACGATTGGAGCGACGGGCTACACCTTC
cdr3_aa: CASSFRTIGATGYTF
clone_size: few
d_call: -
v_call: TRBV12-3/TRBV12-4
j_call: TRBJ1-2

cdr3_nt: TGCGCTAGCAGCTCGAGGGGCCAGGGCCAGAACACTGAAGCTTTCTTT
cdr3_aa: CASSSRGQGQNTEAFF
clone_size: few
d_call: -
v_call: TRBV5-1
j_call: TRBJ1-1

cdr3_nt: TGTGCCAGCAGCTTAGAGACCAGTTTTTGCTACACCTTC
cdr3_aa: CASSLETSFCYTF
clone_size: -
d_call: -
v_call: TRBV11-2
j_call: TRBJ1-2

cdr3_nt: TGTGCCAGCAGCCCTTTGGGCGGCGTAAGCTCCTACAATGAGCAGTTCTTC
cdr3_aa: CASSPLGGVSSYNEQFF
clone_size: many
d_call: -
v_call: TRBV11-3
j_call: TRBJ2-1

cdr3_nt: TGTGCCAGCAGTCTCCGGGACCCCCCCTACGAGCAGTACTTC
cdr3_aa: CASSLRDPPYEQYF
clone_size: few
d_call: -
v_call: TRBV6-2/TRBV6-3
j_call: TRBJ2-7

cdr3_nt: TGTGCCAGCGGCTTAAACAGGAATCAGCCCCAGCATTTT
cdr3_aa: CASGLNRNQPQHF
clone_size: -
d_call: -
v_call: TRBV11-3
j_call: TRBJ1-5

cdr3_nt: TGCGCCAGCAGCCCCAGGAAAGGGGGGAACACTGAAGCTTTCTTT
cdr3_aa: CASSPRKGGNTEAFF
clone_size: -
d_call: -
v_call: TRBV5-1
j_call: TRBJ1-1

cdr3_nt: TGTGCCAGCAGCATCGGAGGGGAACCAGGGAATGAGCAGTTCTTC
cdr3_aa: CASSIGGEPGNEQFF
clone_size: -
d_call: -
v_call: TRBV14
j_call: TRBJ2-1

cdr3_nt: TGTGCCAGCAGTTACTCGGCGGGTACACAAGAGACCCAGTACTTC
cdr3_aa: CASSYSAGTQETQYF
clone_size: many
d_call: -
v_call: TRBV6-5
j_call: TRBJ2-5

cdr3_nt: TGTACCAGCAGTTTTACCCCGGGACTAGCGCTGTCCGCTGGGGAGCTGTTTTTT
cdr3_aa: CTSSFTPGLALSAGELFF
clone_size: -
d_call: TRBD2
v_call: TRBV13
j_call: TRBJ2-2

cdr3_nt: TGTGCCGGCAGCTTAAGCCGTTACGAGCAGTTCTTC
cdr3_aa: CAGSLSRYEQFF
clone_size: -
d_call: -
v_call: TRBV11-1
j_call: TRBJ2-1

cdr3_nt: TGTGCCAGCAGCCCGACTGTCTCTAGCGGGAGGGCCGGTACGCAGTATTTT
cdr3_aa: CASSPTVSSGRAGTQYF
clone_size: -
d_call: TRBD2
v_call: TRBV7-9
j_call: TRBJ2-3

cdr3_nt: TGTGCCAGCAGGTCCGGGTCCTATAATTCACCCCTCCACTTT
cdr3_aa: CASRSGSYNSPLHF
clone_size: few
d_call: -
v_call: TRBV28
j_call: TRBJ1-6

cdr3_nt: TGTGCCAACAGTTTAAATAGCGTCCAGGTGGTCGGGGAGCTGTTTTTT
cdr3_aa: CANSLNSVQVVGELFF
clone_size: -
d_call: -
v_call: TRBV28
j_call: TRBJ2-2

cdr3_nt: TGCAGTGCTAGAGGGAGCGGGAGAAGCTCCTACAATGAGCAGTTCTTC
cdr3_aa: CSARGSGRSSYNEQFF
clone_size: -
d_call: TRBD2
v_call: TRBV20-1
j_call: TRBJ2-1

cdr3_nt: TGTGCCAGCAGTTTATTGGGACAGAGCGCTTACTTT
cdr3_aa: CASSLLGQSAYF
clone_size: -
d_call: TRBD1
v_call: TRBV11-2
j_call: TRBJ1-1

cdr3_nt: TGTGCCAGCAGCAGTCTCCGGGTGTCGGCCTGCAATGAGCAGTTCTTC
cdr3_aa: CASSSLRVSACNEQFF
clone_size: -
d_call: -
v_call: TRBV4-2
j_call: TRBJ2-1

cdr3_nt: TGCAGCGTTGAAGATCCCTGGCAGGGCAAGAGTCTAGAGGCCCAGTACTTC
cdr3_aa: CSVEDPWQGKSLEAQYF
clone_size: -
d_call: -
v_call: TRBV29-1
j_call: TRBJ2-5

cdr3_nt: TGTGCCAGCAGTCCCCCTCGGGTTAGACATGAGAAACTGTTTTTT
cdr3_aa: CASSPPRVRHEKLFF
clone_size: -
d_call: -
v_call: TRBV28
j_call: TRBJ1-4

cdr3_nt: TGTGCCAGCAAACCCGGGGACAATCAAGAGACCCAGTACTTC
cdr3_aa: CASKPGDNQETQYF
clone_size: -
d_call: -
v_call: TRBV5-8
j_call: TRBJ2-5

cdr3_nt: TGTGCCTGCAGCAAGACTAGCTGGGACACCACAGATACACTGTATTTT
cdr3_aa: CACSKTSWDTTDTLYF
clone_size: -
d_call: -
v_call: TRBV11-2
j_call: TRBJ2-3

cdr3_nt: TGCGCCAGCAGTGAACTTAACAGGAGATACGAGCAGTACTTC
cdr3_aa: CASSELNRRYEQYF
clone_size: few
d_call: -
v_call: TRBV10-2
j_call: TRBJ2-7

cdr3_nt: TGTGCCTGCAGCCAAGAAACCGGCCTCCTCCTTGGCTACACCTTC
cdr3_aa: CACSQETGLLLGYTF
clone_size: -
d_call: -
v_call: TRBV5-6
j_call: TRBJ1-2

cdr3_nt: TGTGCCAGCAGCTTAGAGGACCACTCGTCGAACGCCGGGGAGCTGTTTTTT
cdr3_aa: CASSLEDHSSNAGELFF
clone_size: -
d_call: -
v_call: TRBV11-1
j_call: TRBJ2-2